What follows describes a single T cell receptor (beta chain). In the authors' workflow: By means of reference gene primer amplification, nucleated cell counts were estimated. The protocol was immunoSEQ multiplex PCR, while the TCRdb copy is restricted to in-frame clones and leaves out a portion. V, J and clone size are taken as reported in that table, and D and trimming were inferred from the DNA itself. Of about 300,000 clones in the sample, 85% were seen once. This sample was included in a study of blood T cell repertoires in COVID-19. The overall study: Samples came from the United States, Italy and Spain, spanning acute and convalescent COVID-19.

The CDR3 length is 15 residues. The germline V and J ends were trimmed by 5 bases and 0 bases, with 11 bases remaining between them. CDR1 is MNHEY, CDR2 SVGAGI, per germline. Sequenced material: PBMCs or T cells enriched from blood (not recorded which). The origin of this receptor is a woman between 50 and 59 years old who had recovered from COVID-19. This rearrangement joins TRBV6-5 to TRBJ1-3; possibly TRBD1 for D (5 bases). The CDR3 DNA reads TGTGCCAGCAGTCGCGGGGCCCTCTCTGGAAACACCATATATTTT. Its translation: CASSRGALSGNTIYF.